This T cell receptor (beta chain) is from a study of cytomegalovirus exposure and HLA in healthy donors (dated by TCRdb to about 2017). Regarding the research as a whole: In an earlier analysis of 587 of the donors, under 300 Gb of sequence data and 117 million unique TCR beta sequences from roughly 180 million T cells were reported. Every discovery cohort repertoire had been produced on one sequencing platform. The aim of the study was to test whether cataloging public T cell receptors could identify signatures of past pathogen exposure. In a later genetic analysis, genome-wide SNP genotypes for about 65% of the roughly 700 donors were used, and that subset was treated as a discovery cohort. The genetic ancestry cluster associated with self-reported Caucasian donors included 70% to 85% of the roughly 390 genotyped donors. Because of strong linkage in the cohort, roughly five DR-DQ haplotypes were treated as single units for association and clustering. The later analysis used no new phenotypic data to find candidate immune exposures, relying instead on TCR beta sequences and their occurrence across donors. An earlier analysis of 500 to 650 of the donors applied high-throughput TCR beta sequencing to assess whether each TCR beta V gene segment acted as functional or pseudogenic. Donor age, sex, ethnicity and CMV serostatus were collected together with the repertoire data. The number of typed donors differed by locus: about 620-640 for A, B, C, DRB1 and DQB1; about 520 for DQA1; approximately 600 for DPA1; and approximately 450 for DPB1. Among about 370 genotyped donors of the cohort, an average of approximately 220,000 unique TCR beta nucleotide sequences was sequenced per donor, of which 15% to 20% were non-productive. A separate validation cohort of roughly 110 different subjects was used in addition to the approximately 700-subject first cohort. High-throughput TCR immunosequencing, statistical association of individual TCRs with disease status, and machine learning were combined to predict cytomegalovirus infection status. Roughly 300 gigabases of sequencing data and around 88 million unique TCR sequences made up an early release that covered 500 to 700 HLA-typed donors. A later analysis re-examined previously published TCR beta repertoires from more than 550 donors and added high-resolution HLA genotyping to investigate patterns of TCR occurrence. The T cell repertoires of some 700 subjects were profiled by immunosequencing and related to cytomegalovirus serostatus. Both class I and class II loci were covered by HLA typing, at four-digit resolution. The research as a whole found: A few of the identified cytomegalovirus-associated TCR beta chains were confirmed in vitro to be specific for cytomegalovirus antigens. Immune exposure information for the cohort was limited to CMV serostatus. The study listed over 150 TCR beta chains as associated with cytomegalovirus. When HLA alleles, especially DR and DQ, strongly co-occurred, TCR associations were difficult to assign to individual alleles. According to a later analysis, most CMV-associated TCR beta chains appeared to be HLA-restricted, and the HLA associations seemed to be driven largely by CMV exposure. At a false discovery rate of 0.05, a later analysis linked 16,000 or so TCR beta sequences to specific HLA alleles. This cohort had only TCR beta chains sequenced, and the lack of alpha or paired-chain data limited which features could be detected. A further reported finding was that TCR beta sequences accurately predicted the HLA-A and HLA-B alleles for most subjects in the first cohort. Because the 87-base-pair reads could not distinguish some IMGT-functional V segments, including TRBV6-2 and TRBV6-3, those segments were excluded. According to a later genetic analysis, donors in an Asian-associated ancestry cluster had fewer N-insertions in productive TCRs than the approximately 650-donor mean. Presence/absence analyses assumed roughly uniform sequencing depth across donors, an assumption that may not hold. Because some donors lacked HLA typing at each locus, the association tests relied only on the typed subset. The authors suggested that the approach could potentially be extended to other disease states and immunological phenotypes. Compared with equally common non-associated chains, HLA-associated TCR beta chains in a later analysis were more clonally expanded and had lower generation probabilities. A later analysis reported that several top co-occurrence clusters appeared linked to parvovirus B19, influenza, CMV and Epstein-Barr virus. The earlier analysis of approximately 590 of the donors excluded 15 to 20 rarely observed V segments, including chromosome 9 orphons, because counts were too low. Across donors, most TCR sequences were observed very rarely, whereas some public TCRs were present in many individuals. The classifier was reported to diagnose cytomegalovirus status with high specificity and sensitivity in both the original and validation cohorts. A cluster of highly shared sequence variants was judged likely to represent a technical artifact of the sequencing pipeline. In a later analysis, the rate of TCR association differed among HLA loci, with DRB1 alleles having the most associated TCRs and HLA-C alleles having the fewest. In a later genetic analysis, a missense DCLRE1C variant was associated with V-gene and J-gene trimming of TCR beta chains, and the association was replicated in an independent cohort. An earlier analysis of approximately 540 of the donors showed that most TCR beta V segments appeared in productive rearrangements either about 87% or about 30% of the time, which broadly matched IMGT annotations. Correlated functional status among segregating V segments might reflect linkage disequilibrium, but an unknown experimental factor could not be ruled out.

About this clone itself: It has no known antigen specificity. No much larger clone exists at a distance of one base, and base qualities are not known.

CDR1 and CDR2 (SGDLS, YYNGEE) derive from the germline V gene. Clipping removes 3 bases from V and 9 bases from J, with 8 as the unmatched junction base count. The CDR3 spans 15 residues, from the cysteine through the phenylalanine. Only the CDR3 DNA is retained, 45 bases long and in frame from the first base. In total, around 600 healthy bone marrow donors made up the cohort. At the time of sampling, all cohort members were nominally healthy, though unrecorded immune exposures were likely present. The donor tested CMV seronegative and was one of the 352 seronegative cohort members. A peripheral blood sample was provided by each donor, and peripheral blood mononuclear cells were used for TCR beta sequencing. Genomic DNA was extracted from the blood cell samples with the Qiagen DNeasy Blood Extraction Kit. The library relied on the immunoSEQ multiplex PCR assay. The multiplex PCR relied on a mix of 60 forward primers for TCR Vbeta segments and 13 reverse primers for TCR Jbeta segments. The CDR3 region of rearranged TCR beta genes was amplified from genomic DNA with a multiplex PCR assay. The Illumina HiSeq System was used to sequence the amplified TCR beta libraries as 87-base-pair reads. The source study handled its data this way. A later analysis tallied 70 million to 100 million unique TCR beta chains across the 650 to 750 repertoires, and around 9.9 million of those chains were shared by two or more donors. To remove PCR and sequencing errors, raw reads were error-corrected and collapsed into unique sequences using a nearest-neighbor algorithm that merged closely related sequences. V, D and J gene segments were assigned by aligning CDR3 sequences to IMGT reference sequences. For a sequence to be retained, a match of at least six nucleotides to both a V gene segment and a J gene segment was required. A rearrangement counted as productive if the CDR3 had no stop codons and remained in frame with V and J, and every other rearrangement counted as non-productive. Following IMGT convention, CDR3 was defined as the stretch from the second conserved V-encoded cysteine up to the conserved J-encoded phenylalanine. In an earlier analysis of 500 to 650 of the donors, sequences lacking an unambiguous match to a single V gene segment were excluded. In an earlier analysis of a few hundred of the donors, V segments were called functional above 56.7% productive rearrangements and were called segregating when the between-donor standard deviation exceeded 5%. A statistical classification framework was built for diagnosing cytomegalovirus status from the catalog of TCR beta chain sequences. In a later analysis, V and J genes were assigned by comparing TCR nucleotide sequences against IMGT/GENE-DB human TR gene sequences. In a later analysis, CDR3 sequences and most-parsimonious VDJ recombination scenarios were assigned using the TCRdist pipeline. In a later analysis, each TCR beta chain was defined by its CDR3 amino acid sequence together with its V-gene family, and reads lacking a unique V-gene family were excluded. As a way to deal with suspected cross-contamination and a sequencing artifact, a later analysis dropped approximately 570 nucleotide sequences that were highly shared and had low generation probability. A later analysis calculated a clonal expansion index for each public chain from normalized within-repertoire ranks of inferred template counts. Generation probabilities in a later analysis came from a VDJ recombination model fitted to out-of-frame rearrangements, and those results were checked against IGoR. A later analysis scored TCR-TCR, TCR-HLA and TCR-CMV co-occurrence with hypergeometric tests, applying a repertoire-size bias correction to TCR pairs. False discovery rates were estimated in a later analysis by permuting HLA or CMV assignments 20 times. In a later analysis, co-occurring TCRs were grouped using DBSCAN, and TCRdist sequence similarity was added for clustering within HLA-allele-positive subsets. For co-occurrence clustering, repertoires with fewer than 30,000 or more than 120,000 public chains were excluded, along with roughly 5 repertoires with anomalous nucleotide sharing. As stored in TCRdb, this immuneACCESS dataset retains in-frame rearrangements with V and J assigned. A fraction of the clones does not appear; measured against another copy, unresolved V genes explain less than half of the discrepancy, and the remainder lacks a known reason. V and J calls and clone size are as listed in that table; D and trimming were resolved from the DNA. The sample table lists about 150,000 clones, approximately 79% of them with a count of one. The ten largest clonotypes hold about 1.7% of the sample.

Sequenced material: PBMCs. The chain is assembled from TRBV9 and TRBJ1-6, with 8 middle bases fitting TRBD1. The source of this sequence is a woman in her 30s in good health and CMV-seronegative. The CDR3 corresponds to CASSADRASGSPLHF. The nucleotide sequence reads TGTGCCAGCAGCGCGGACAGGGCCTCGGGTTCACCCCTCCACTTT.